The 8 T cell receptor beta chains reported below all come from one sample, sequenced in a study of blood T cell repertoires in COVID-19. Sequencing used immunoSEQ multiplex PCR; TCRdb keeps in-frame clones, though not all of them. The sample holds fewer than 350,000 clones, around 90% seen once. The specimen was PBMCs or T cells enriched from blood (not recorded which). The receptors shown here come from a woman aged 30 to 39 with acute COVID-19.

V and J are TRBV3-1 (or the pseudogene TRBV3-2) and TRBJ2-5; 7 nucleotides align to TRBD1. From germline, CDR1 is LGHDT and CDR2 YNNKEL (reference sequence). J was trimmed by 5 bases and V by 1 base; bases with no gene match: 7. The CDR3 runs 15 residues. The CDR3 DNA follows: TGTGCCAGCAGCCAAGGAACAGGGGTTAAGGAGACCCAGTACTTC. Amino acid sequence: CASSQGTGVKETQYF.

The CDR3 sequence: CASSSGYRGANVLTF. CDR3 DNA: TGTGCCAGTAGTTCGGGGTACAGAGGGGCCAACGTCCTGACTTTC. This chain links TRBV19 with TRBJ2-6; possible D gene TRBD2, 5 bases. This CDR3 has 15 amino acids. Germline loops: CDR1 LNHDA, CDR2 SQIVND (reference sequence). The V gene lost 5 bases and the J gene lost 4 bases, with 12 bases spanning the gap.

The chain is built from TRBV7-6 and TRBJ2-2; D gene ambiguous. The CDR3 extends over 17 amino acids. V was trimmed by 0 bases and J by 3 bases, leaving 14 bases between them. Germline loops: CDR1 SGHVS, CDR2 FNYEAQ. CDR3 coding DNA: TGTGCCAGCAGCTTAGCTGGATCTGACATTTACACCGGGGAGCTGTTTTTT. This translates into CASSLAGSDIYTGELFF.

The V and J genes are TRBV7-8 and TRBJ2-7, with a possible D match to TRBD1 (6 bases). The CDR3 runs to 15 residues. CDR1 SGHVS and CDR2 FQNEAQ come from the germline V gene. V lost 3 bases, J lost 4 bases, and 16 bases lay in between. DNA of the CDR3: TGTGCCAGCAGCTTCTCAATCGGGACAACTTACGAGCAGTACTTC. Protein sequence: CASSFSIGTTYEQYF.

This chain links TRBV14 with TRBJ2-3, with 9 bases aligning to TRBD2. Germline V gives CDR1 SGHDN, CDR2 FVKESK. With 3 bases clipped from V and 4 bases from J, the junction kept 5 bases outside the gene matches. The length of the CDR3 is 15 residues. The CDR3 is CASSQQRGAADTQYF. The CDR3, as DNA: TGTGCCAGCAGCCAGCAGCGGGGGGCCGCAGATACGCAGTATTTT.

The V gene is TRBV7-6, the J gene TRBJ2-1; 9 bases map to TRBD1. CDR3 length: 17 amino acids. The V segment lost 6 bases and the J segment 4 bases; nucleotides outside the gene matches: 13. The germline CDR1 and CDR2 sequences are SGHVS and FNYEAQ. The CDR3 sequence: CASSSRYRGPSYNEQFF. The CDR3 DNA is TGTGCCAGCAGTTCGCGATACAGGGGGCCCTCTTACAATGAGCAGTTCTTC.

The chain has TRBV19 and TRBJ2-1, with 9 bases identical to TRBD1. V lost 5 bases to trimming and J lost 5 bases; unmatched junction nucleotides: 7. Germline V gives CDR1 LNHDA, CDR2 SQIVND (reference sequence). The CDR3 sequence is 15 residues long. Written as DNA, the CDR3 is TGTGCCAGTAGTCGATCGGGACAGGGAAACAATGAGCAGTTCTTC. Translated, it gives CASSRSGQGNNEQFF.

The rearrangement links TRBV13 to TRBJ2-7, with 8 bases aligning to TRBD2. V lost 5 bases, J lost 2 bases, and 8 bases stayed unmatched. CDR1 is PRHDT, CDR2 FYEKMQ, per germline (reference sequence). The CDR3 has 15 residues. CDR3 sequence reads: CASSERSGSTYEQYF. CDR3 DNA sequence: TGTGCCAGCAGCGAAAGAAGCGGGAGTACCTACGAGCAGTACTTC.